These 28 T cell receptor beta chains were sequenced from one sample in a study of blood T cell repertoires in COVID-19. Sequencing used immunoSEQ multiplex PCR; TCRdb keeps in-frame clones, though not all of them. The sample consists of fewer than 200,000 clones, over 65% of them appearing once. The sequencing sample was made of peripheral blood. The receptors originated from a woman older than 75 with acute or convalescent COVID-19.

The chain has TRBV2 and TRBJ2-2; 15 nucleotides match TRBD2. CDR3 length: 17 amino acids. The junction had 8 bases not matched to a gene; V was cut back by 7 bases and J by 5 bases. Per germline, CDR1 SNHLY and CDR2 FYNNEI. The CDR3 nucleotides are TGTGCCAGCATCGGACTAGCGGGAGGGCCGGGTACCGGGGAGCTGTTTTTT. This gives the protein CASIGLAGGPGTGELFF.

The gene calls are TRBV7-9 and TRBJ1-5, with D maybe TRBD1 (5 bases). V was cut by 4 bases and J by 6 bases, with 13 bases left in between. This CDR3 region has 14 residues. The germline V gene encodes CDR1 SEHNR and CDR2 FQNEAQ (reference sequence). In DNA form, the CDR3 reads TGTGCCAGCAGCTCCCCGGGGGGTCTTCAGCCCCAGCATTTT. It encodes CASSSPGGLQPQHF.

The chain couples TRBV27 to TRBJ2-1; 7 bases map to TRBD2. Germline loops: CDR1 MNHEY, CDR2 SMNVEV (reference sequence). The CDR3 covers 16 residues. The J segment lost 4 bases and the V segment lost 2 bases, leaving 8 bases of the junction unmatched. CDR3 sequence (DNA): TGTGCCAGCAGTTTAAATCTAGCGGAAATATACAATGAGCAGTTCTTC. It is translated as CASSLNLAEIYNEQFF.

The chain is built from TRBV5-4 and TRBJ2-2; 8 positions agree with TRBD2. CDR3 length: 16 amino acids. V lost 3 bases to trimming and J lost 6 bases; unmatched junction nucleotides: 10. Germline V gene sequence: CDR1 SGHNT, CDR2 YYREEE (reference sequence). For the CDR3, the DNA is TGTGCCAGCAGCTCTCCCAGCGGGAGCCCACCCGGGGAGCTGTTTTTT. Amino acids: CASSSPSGSPPGELFF.

The rearrangement joins TRBV25-1 to TRBJ2-2; D might be TRBD2 (5 bases). The germline V and J ends were trimmed by 8 bases and 1 base, with 11 bases remaining between them. This CDR3 has 14 amino acids. Germline V gene sequence: CDR1 MGHDK, CDR2 SYGVNS. CDR3 region: CASGWTRNTGELFF. CDR3 in DNA: TGTGCCAGCGGTTGGACTCGGAACACCGGGGAGCTGTTTTTT. Supplemented by reference TRBV25-1 and TRBJ2-2, the full variable domain reads EADIYQTPRYLVIGTGKKITLECSQTMGHDKMYWYQQDPGMELHLIHYSYGVNSTEKGDLSSESTVSRIRTEHFPLTLESARPSHTSQYLCASGWTRNTGELFFGEGSRLTVL.

The chain carries TRBV2 and TRBJ2-6, with 8 positions matching TRBD1. In germline, CDR1 is SNHLY, CDR2 FYNNEI. The CDR3 is 17 residues long. J was trimmed by 3 bases and V by 6 bases; bases with no gene match: 10. The CDR3 nucleotides are TGTGCCAGCAGCCGGGGACAGGTATCTCTTGGGGCCAACGTCCTGACTTTC. Translation gives CASSRGQVSLGANVLTF.

V is TRBV11-2 and J is TRBJ1-2; unclear D gene. This CDR3 spans 15 amino acids. V gave up 5 bases and J gave up 2 bases, with 15 bases separating them. Germline values: CDR1 SGHAT, CDR2 FQNNGV. The CDR3 sequence is CASSKATLGNYGYTF. The CDR3 DNA follows: TGTGCCAGCAGCAAGGCCACACTGGGCAACTATGGCTACACCTTC.

The chain couples TRBV11-2 to TRBJ2-1, with 16 bases matching TRBD2. The CDR3 has 19 amino acids. The junction had 11 bases not matched to a gene; V was cut back by 5 bases and J by 4 bases. Looked up from germline, CDR1 is SGHAT and CDR2 is FQNNGV. The CDR3: CASSMGGLAGGSRYNEQFF. The CDR3 nucleotides read TGTGCCAGCAGCATGGGGGGACTAGCGGGAGGGAGTCGGTACAATGAGCAGTTCTTC. Variable domain in full (rest from reference TRBV11-2 and TRBJ2-1): EAGVAQSPRYKIIEKRQSVAFWCNPISGHATLYWYQQILGQGPKLLIQFQNNGVVDDSQLPKDRFSAERLKGVDSTLKIQPAKLEDSAVYLCASSMGGLAGGSRYNEQFFGPGTRLTVL.

This rearrangement joins TRBV27 to TRBJ1-5; 10 bases agree with TRBD1. Germline CDR1 is MNHEY and CDR2 is SMNVEV (reference sequence). The CDR3 is 14 residues long. Trimming took 5 bases from V and 7 from J; bases not matched to a gene: 5. This CDR3 is CASSPTGGVQPQHF. Written as DNA, the CDR3 is TGTGCCAGCAGTCCGACAGGGGGCGTACAGCCCCAGCATTTT.

CDR3: CASREQRTTDTQYF. As DNA, the CDR3 is TGTGCCAGCAGGGAACAGCGGACCACAGATACGCAGTATTTT. This chain joins TRBV28 and TRBJ2-3; D is perhaps TRBD2 (5 bases). This CDR3 is built from 14 residues. V was pared by 6 bases and J by 2 bases, with 12 bases between. CDR1 and CDR2 from the germline V gene are MDHEN and SYDVKM.

In its sample, this clone was seen a few times. V usage is TRBV28 and J usage is TRBJ1-6, with unresolved D. CDR1 is MDHEN, CDR2 SYDVKM, per germline. The V gene lost 7 bases and the J gene lost 7 bases, with 14 bases spanning the gap. The CDR3 is made up of 14 amino acids. The CDR3 DNA sequence: TGTGCCAGCATTTCCCCTTCCGGGAATTCACCCCTCCACTTT. Translation gives CASISPSGNSPLHF.

The gene calls are TRBV7-2 and TRBJ2-3; maybe TRBD2 (5 bases). CDR1 and CDR2 from the germline V gene are SGHTA and FQGNSA. The CDR3 is 13 amino acids. The V end lost 0 bases, the J end lost 6 bases, and 7 bases lay between the germline ends. For the CDR3, the DNA is TGTGCCAGCAGCTTAGCGGGAGTGGATACGCAGTATTTT. Amino acids: CASSLAGVDTQYF.

This clone was observed a handful of times. The chain has TRBV10-3 and TRBJ1-1; 9 positions agree with TRBD1. J lost 4 bases, V lost 6 bases, and 6 bases had no gene match. The V gene's germline CDR1 is ENHRY and CDR2 SYGVKD. The CDR3 runs 14 residues. For the CDR3, the DNA is TGTGCCATCAGCCAGGAACAGGGGGCCACTGAAGCTTTCTTT. Translated, it gives CAISQEQGATEAFF.

The V call is TRBV7-8, the J call TRBJ1-6, with 7 bases that match TRBD1. Looked up from germline, CDR1 is SGHVS and CDR2 is FQNEAQ. The CDR3 has 16 residues. The V segment lost 5 bases and the J segment 0 bases; nucleotides outside the gene matches: 4. As DNA, the CDR3 is TGTGCCAGCAGCCCCAGGGACAGCTCCTATAATTCACCCCTCCACTTT. It translates to CASSPRDSSYNSPLHF.

This clone was detected once. The chain links TRBV3-1 (or the pseudogene TRBV3-2) to TRBJ1-1; D is ambiguous. Between the trimmed V and J ends, which lost 2 bases and 1 base, there was a span of 8 bases. Germline V gene lookup returns CDR1 LGHDT and CDR2 YNNKEL (reference sequence). There are 14 residues in the CDR3. CDR3 in amino acids: CASSQFVRNTEAFF. CDR3 coding DNA: TGTGCCAGCAGCCAATTTGTTCGGAACACTGAAGCTTTCTTT.

In this sample, this clone turned up once. V and J are TRBV29-1 and TRBJ2-5; 7 bases are shared with TRBD2. Germline assignment: CDR1 SQVTM and CDR2 ANQGSEA. The V gene end was trimmed by 4 bases and the J gene end by 5 bases; junction bases not matched to a gene: 4. CDR3 length equals 12 residues. The CDR3: CSVGTRWETQYF. In DNA, the CDR3 is TGCAGCGTTGGGACTAGGTGGGAGACCCAGTACTTC.

On this clone itself: The same CDR3 arises from other DNA sequences in this sample as well. This chain links TRBV2 with TRBJ2-2; 7 bases match TRBD2. CDR3 length: 15 amino acids. Germline V gene sequence: CDR1 SNHLY, CDR2 FYNNEI. V was pared by 2 bases and J by 0 bases, with 0 bases of the junction left unmatched. Written as DNA, the CDR3 is TGTGCCAGCAGTGAACTAGCGGCGAACACCGGGGAGCTGTTTTTT. This gives the protein CASSELAANTGELFF.

Written as DNA, the CDR3 is TGTGCCAGCACCGAGACAGGGCGGAACACTGAAGCTTTCTTT. This encodes CASTETGRNTEAFF. The V call is TRBV27, the J call TRBJ1-1, with TRBD1 matching 7 bases. Per the germline V gene, CDR1 is MNHEY and CDR2 is SMNVEV (reference sequence). The V segment lost 7 bases and the J segment 1 base; nucleotides outside the gene matches: 6. The CDR3 consists of 14 residues.

This chain uses TRBV6-6 with TRBJ2-7; no reliable D call. V lost 6 bases and J 3 bases, leaving 6 bases between the germline ends. The germline V gene encodes CDR1 MNHNY and CDR2 SVGAGI (reference sequence). The CDR3 is 11 amino acids. The CDR3 region is CASSQNYEQYF. DNA of the CDR3: TGTGCCAGCAGCCAGAACTACGAGCAGTACTTC.

The V call is TRBV9, the J call TRBJ2-7, with D perhaps matching TRBD2 (6 bases). CDR3 length: 14 amino acids. Germline lookup yields CDR1 SGDLS and CDR2 YYNGEE. V dropped 4 bases and J dropped 3 bases, with 14 bases sitting between them. CDR3 amino acids: CASSPYRDFYEQYF. DNA for the CDR3: TGTGCCAGCAGCCCCTACCGGGACTTCTACGAGCAGTACTTC.

This clone came up once. V gene TRBV24-1 combines with J gene TRBJ2-5; D not certain. The CDR3 runs to 12 residues. Germline lookup yields CDR1 KGHDR and CDR2 SFDVKD. V was shortened by 6 bases and J by 5 bases, with 9 bases between the two germline ends. CDR3 residues: CATSNEWETQYF. CDR3 nucleotides: TGTGCCACCAGTAATGAGTGGGAGACCCAGTACTTC.

This chain uses TRBV5-6 with TRBJ1-3; 8 bases match TRBD1. The junction had 12 bases not matched to a gene; V was cut back by 4 bases and J by 3 bases. There are 17 residues in the CDR3. Germline assignment: CDR1 SGHDT and CDR2 YYEEEE. For the CDR3, the DNA is TGTGCCAGCAGCCTCCCATTCCTCAGGGGGCATGGAAACACCATATATTTT. This gives the protein CASSLPFLRGHGNTIYF.

The chain links TRBV27 to TRBJ1-6; D may be TRBD1 (6 bases). V was cut by 5 bases and J by 4 bases, with 12 bases left in between. The CDR3 length is 15 residues. Germline CDR1 is MNHEY and CDR2 is SMNVEV (reference sequence). The CDR3 nucleotides are TGTGCCAGCAGTACACTTGGACAGTATAATTCACCCCTCCACTTT. It is translated as CASSTLGQYNSPLHF.

The sample holds many counts of this clone. The gene calls are TRBV10-3 and TRBJ2-3; 11 bases fit TRBD2. The germline gives CDR1 ENHRY, CDR2 SYGVKD. The CDR3 is 17 amino acids. V gave up 4 bases and J gave up 1 base; unmatched junction bases: 7. The CDR3 DNA sequence: TGTGCCATCAGTGGAGATCTAGCGGGAGGACGCACAGATACGCAGTATTTT. Its translation: CAISGDLAGGRTDTQYF.

The J gene is TRBJ2-7, the V gene TRBV28; 12 bases fit TRBD2. J gave up 4 bases and V 4 bases, and 11 bases lay outside the gene matches. CDR1 is MDHEN and CDR2 is SYDVKM in the germline V gene. The CDR3 covers 17 residues. CDR3 bases: TGTGCCAGCAGTTACACCCTAGCGGGAGGGCCAAGGTACGAGCAGTACTTC. Protein sequence: CASSYTLAGGPRYEQYF.

This chain connects TRBV6-4 to TRBJ2-1, with 11 bases fitting TRBD2. The CDR3 has 15 amino acids. Germline V gene data show CDR1 as MRHNA and CDR2 as SNTAGT. Trimming at V came to 6 bases and at J to 9 bases, leaving 10 bases not matched to a gene. The DNA for the CDR3 is TGTGCCAGCAGCGCACTAGCGGGAGTACCTGGTGAGCAGTTCTTC. It is translated as CASSALAGVPGEQFF.

The chain links TRBV6-5 to TRBJ1-2, with D unclear. Trimming removed 7 bases from V and 4 bases from J, with 13 bases in between. This CDR3 is built from 13 residues. CDR1 MNHEY and CDR2 SVGAGI come from the germline V gene. The CDR3 DNA follows: TGTGCCAGCACCCCGCCTGGAGGCTATGGCTACACCTTC. Amino acid sequence: CASTPPGGYGYTF.

This rearrangement joins TRBV20-1 to TRBJ2-1; the match to TRBD2 covers 9 bases. Germline assignment: CDR1 DFQATT and CDR2 SNEGSKA (reference sequence). With 3 bases clipped from V and 7 bases from J, the junction kept 7 bases outside the gene matches. This CDR3 comprises 14 residues. As DNA, the CDR3 is TGCAGTGCTAGTAGAGTAGCGGGGGTAAATGAGCAGTTCTTC. Protein: CSASRVAGVNEQFF.